One and the same sample provided the 10 T cell receptor beta chains below, sequenced in a study of a mutant IDH1 vaccine in newly diagnosed glioma. Time point given: baseline, week 1 (first vaccination visit). As to treatment: pre-vaccination baseline after standard-of-care therapy. Some clones are missing from TCRdb's copy, which holds only in-frame ones; the method was immunoSEQ multiplex PCR. The repertoire holds approximately 70,000 clones, with 65% to 90% as singletons. The material was PBMCs, obtained from a glioma patient treated with radiotherapy, temozolomide or both. Receptors were obtained from a man in his thirties or forties with glioma.

The genes are TRBV4-1 and TRBJ1-1; 9 bases are shared with TRBD1. Germline V gene data show CDR1 as MGHRA and CDR2 as YSYEKL. The CDR3 runs 22 residues. The V segment lost 1 base and the J segment 6 bases; nucleotides outside the gene matches: 27. The CDR3, as DNA: TGCGCCAGCAGCCAAGGGCCGTTCCCCCAACCTCAACACAGGGGGCCCCCCCCTGAAGCTTTCTTT. Amino acid sequence: CASSQGPFPQPQHRGPPPEAFF.

This chain connects TRBV7-2 to TRBJ2-4; the match to TRBD2 covers 12 bases. Trimming took 5 bases from V and 3 from J; bases not matched to a gene: 2. The CDR3 extends over 15 amino acids. Per germline, CDR1 SGHTA and CDR2 FQGNSA. The CDR3 loop reads CASSPSGGGKNIQYF. The CDR3 region has the DNA TGTGCCAGCAGCCCTAGCGGGGGGGGCAAAAACATTCAGTACTTC.

This chain joins TRBV14 and TRBJ1-1; TRBD1 matches 8 bases. Germline V gene lookup returns CDR1 SGHDN and CDR2 FVKESK. This CDR3 contains 15 residues. Unmatched junction bases numbered 3, after V lost 3 bases and J lost 0 bases. The CDR3 sequence: CASSQRDRLNTEAFF. The CDR3 nucleotides read TGTGCCAGCAGCCAGCGGGACAGGTTGAACACTGAAGCTTTCTTT.

The chain employs TRBV7-8 and TRBJ1-2, with D hard to call. There are 13 residues in the CDR3. Trimming left V 5 bases short and J 1 base short, with 8 bases between. CDR1 is SGHVS, CDR2 FQNEAQ, per germline. CDR3 coding DNA: TGTGCCAGCAGCCGCGGGAGTAACTATGGCTACACCTTC. It yields the protein CASSRGSNYGYTF.

CDR3 sequence (DNA): TGTGCCAGCAGCGAGGCCTACAATGAGCAGTTCTTC. Translated, it gives CASSEAYNEQFF. J is TRBJ2-1 and V is TRBV6-6; D unresolved. This CDR3 has 12 amino acids. From germline, CDR1 is MNHNY and CDR2 SVGAGI (reference sequence). With 6 bases removed from V and 2 bases from J, the gap between germline ends came to 5 bases.

The chain employs TRBV19 and TRBJ1-5; the D gene is possibly TRBD1 (6 bases). This CDR3 is 15 amino acids long. Trimming took off 0 bases at V and 4 bases at J, with 10 bases between the two ends. Germline CDR1 LNHDA, CDR2 SQIVND (reference sequence). The CDR3 nucleotides read TGTGCCAGTAGTATAGATGGCCAGGGGAATCAGCCCCAGCATTTT. Encoded protein: CASSIDGQGNQPQHF.

The genes are TRBV27 and TRBJ1-6; D is uncertain. Germline CDR1 reads MNHEY; CDR2 reads SMNVEV (reference sequence). Trimming removed 5 bases at V and 11 bases at J, with 13 bases between. There are 13 residues in the CDR3. The CDR3 DNA follows: TGTGCCAGCAGTGGTCAGCAGAGGGCACCCCTCCACTTT. Translation: CASSGQQRAPLHF.

The V and J genes are TRBV10-3 and TRBJ1-5; 7 nucleotides match TRBD1. Trimming at V came to 5 bases and at J to 0 bases, leaving 19 bases not matched to a gene. This CDR3 has 20 residues. Germline V CDR1 and CDR2: ENHRY, SYGVKD. The CDR3 loop reads CAISRGRRGQTRYSNQPQHF. The CDR3 DNA reads TGTGCCATCAGTAGGGGGAGACGGGGACAGACAAGGTATAGCAATCAGCCCCAGCATTTT.

The chain recombines TRBV7-6 with TRBJ2-6; either TRBD1 or TRBD2 may fit D (6 bases each). CDR1 is SGHVS, CDR2 FNYEAQ, per germline. The CDR3 has 15 amino acids. V lost 6 bases and J 4 bases, leaving 13 bases between the germline ends. The chain's CDR3 is CASRSGARGANVLTF. CDR3 in DNA: TGTGCCAGCAGGTCGGGGGCGCGGGGGGCCAACGTCCTGACTTTC.

This chain connects TRBV7-9 to TRBJ1-2; weak D call: TRBD1 (5 bases). CDR1 is SEHNR and CDR2 is FQNEAQ in the germline V gene (reference sequence). The CDR3 sequence is 16 residues long. Trimming removed 2 bases from V and 4 bases from J, with 17 bases in between. This CDR3 reads CASSLLGTTGGYGYTF. CDR3 sequence (DNA): TGTGCCAGCAGCTTACTTGGAACTACCGGGGGCTATGGCTACACCTTC.